The T cell receptor beta chain described here comes from a study of T-cell memory formation after mild COVID-19. About the research overall: TCR clustering was largely donor specific.

Per the germline V gene, CDR1 is SGHRS and CDR2 is YFSETQ. The CDR3 length is 12 residues. Trimming removed 4 bases from V and 8 bases from J, with 12 bases in between. This clonotype appeared a few times. Its antigen is undetermined. 5'RACE with constant-segment primers built TCRalpha and TCRbeta cDNA libraries with UMIs. MiXCR was run by TCRdb on the 5' RACE reads, yielding one entry per CDR3 protein. The repertoire holds about 270,000 distinct CDR3 sequences, with 16% as singletons. Notes on the study in general: Contracting CD8+ clones were enriched in EMRA, CD4+ mainly in CM and EM. Memory cells collected pre-infection included some clones that later responded, suggesting cross-reactive memory joined.

The J gene is TRBJ1-2, the V gene TRBV5-1, with D hard to call. The sequencing input was PBMCs or a T cell subset sorted from them (not recorded which). This TCR was sampled from a man younger than 35 who had mild COVID-19 (a few samples of this study predate the infection). Cell type and time point are not known. CDR3 loop: CASSGGSSGYTF. In DNA form, the CDR3 reads TGCGCCAGCAGCGGAGGATCTAGCGGCTACACCTTC.